Below are 10 T cell receptor beta chains sequenced from a single sample in a study of blood T cells in healthy people across ages. It was with a sample-barcoded 5' primer and a J-beta primer mix that a second PCR of about 6 to 12 cycles was run. A single record per CDR3 protein comes from TCRdb applying MiXCR to the 5' RACE reads. The table has about 1.8 million distinct CDR3 sequences, 40% to 55% seen once. Material: blood. Receptors originate from a middle-aged woman in good health.

This sequence joins TRBV6-5 and TRBJ1-4; D uncertain. The ends were cut back, 6 bases at V and 4 bases at J, with 15 bases in the middle. The CDR3 sequence is 15 residues long. Germline V lookup: CDR1 MNHEY, CDR2 SVGAGI. The CDR3: CASSPLEALNEKLFF. The CDR3 DNA reads TGTGCCAGCAGCCCCTTGGAGGCCCTTAATGAAAAACTGTTTTTT.

The chain carries TRBV6-2 or TRBV6-3 and TRBJ2-1, with 14 nucleotides matching TRBD2. Germline trimming cut 6 bases from V and 2 bases from J; bases unmatched to any gene: 6. The germline V gene has CDR1 MNHEY and CDR2 SVGEGT. CDR3 length equals 17 residues. The CDR3 bases are TGTGCCAGCAGACAAGGACTAGCGGGGGGCACCTACAATGAGCAGTTCTTC. It is translated as CASRQGLAGGTYNEQFF.

The rearrangement joins TRBV6-5 to TRBJ1-6; 10 bases match TRBD1. The CDR3 extends over 19 amino acids. V lost 2 bases to trimming and J lost 0 bases; unmatched junction nucleotides: 7. Germline V gene lookup returns CDR1 MNHEY and CDR2 SVGAGI. The CDR3 bases are TGTGCCAGCAGTTACGCGACAGGGGGCTTGAGCTCCTATAATTCACCCCTCCACTTT. It encodes CASSYATGGLSSYNSPLHF.

V and J are TRBV12-3 or TRBV12-4 and TRBJ1-5; D gene uncertain. CDR3 length: 15 amino acids. V lost 4 bases to trimming and J lost 4 bases, with 14 bases between them. Written as DNA, the CDR3 is TGTGCCAGCAGTTCGCCCGGATCAGTTAATCAGCCCCAGCATTTT. This sequence encodes CASSSPGSVNQPQHF.

This clonotype was seen a few times. The V call is TRBV28, the J call TRBJ1-2; the D gene is possibly TRBD1 (6 bases). CDR3 size: 15 residues. Between the trimmed V and J ends, which lost 6 bases and 1 base, there was a span of 15 bases. CDR1 MDHEN and CDR2 SYDVKM come from the germline V gene. In DNA, the CDR3 is TGTGCCAGCAGGGTCCCGCGGGGGCTTAACTATGGCTACACCTTC. Translated: CASRVPRGLNYGYTF.

V is TRBV27 and J is TRBJ1-2; TRBD1 matches 7 bases. The CDR3 sequence is 15 residues long. Per the germline V gene, CDR1 is MNHEY and CDR2 is SMNVEV (reference sequence). With 4 bases clipped from V and 1 base from J, the junction kept 6 bases outside the gene matches. The CDR3 sequence: CASSSLGQVNYGYTF. As DNA, the CDR3 is TGTGCCAGCAGTTCCCTAGGACAGGTTAACTATGGCTACACCTTC.

The chain combines TRBV20-1 with TRBJ2-1, with D possibly matching TRBD2 (6 bases). The CDR3 runs 15 residues. Germline V gives CDR1 DFQATT, CDR2 SNEGSKA (reference sequence). The ends were cut back, 0 bases at V and 4 bases at J, with 13 bases in the middle. As DNA, the CDR3 is TGCAGTGCTAGAGACGGGGGAAGAGTTTACAATGAGCAGTTCTTC. Encoded protein: CSARDGGRVYNEQFF.

This sequence joins TRBV20-1 and TRBJ2-7, with 7 bases matching TRBD1. CDR3 length: 16 amino acids. Trimming removed 2 bases from V and 3 bases from J; junction bases left unmatched: 13. Per germline, CDR1 DFQATT and CDR2 SNEGSKA (reference sequence). The CDR3 spells CSARRYRDSGFYEQYF. The CDR3, as DNA: TGCAGTGCTAGACGATACCGGGACAGCGGCTTCTACGAGCAGTACTTC.

The CDR3 DNA follows: TGTGCCAGCAGCGTAGAAGGGAATGTGAATACGCAGTATTTT. This gives the protein CASSVEGNVNTQYF. V usage is TRBV9 and J usage is TRBJ2-3; D not resolved. V gave up 0 bases and J gave up 7 bases, with 12 bases separating them. Per the germline V gene, CDR1 is SGDLS and CDR2 is YYNGEE. This CDR3 has 14 residues.

The genes are TRBV28 and TRBJ2-3; 14 bases map to TRBD2. The CDR3 contains 18 residues. The V gene end was trimmed by 1 base and the J gene end by 3 bases; junction bases not matched to a gene: 6. In germline, CDR1 is MDHEN, CDR2 SYDVKM. The CDR3 here is CASSLFGLAGGRTDTQYF. The CDR3 DNA sequence: TGTGCCAGCAGTTTATTTGGACTAGCGGGGGGAAGGACAGATACGCAGTATTTT.